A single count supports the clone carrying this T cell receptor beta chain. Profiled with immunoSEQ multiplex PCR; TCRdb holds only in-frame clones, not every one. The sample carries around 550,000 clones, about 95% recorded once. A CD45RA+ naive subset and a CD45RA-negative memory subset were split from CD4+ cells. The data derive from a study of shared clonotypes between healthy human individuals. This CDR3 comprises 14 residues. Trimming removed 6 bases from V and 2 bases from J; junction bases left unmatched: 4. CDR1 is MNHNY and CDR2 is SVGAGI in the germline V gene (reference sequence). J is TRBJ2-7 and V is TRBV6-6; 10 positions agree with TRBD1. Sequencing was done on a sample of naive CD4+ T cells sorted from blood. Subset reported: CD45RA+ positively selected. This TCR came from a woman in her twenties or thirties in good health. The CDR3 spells CASSLGQGAYEQYF. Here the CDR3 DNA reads TGTGCCAGCAGCCTAGGACAGGGGGCCTACGAGCAGTACTTC.